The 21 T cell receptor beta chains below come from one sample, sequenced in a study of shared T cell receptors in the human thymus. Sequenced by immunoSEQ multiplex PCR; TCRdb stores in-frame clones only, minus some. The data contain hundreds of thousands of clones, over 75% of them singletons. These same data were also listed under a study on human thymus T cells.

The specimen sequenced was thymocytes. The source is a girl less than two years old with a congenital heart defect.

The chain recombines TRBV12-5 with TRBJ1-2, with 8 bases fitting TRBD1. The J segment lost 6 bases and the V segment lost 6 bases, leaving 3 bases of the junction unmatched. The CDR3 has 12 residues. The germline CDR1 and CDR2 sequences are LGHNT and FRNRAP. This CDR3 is CASGTGGDGYTF. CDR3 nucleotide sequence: TGTGCTAGTGGCACAGGGGGAGATGGCTACACCTTC.

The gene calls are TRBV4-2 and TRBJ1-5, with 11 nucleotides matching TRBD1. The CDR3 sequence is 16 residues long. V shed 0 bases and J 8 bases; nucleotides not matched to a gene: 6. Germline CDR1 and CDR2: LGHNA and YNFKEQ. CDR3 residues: CASSQEWTGGREPQHF. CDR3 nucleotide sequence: TGTGCCAGCAGCCAAGAGTGGACAGGGGGCAGGGAGCCCCAGCATTTT.

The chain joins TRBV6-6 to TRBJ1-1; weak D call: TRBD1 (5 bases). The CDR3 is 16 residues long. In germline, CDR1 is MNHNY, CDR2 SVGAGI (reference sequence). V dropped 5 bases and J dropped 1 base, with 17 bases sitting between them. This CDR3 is CASSPEWGKRNTEAFF. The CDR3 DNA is TGTGCCAGCAGTCCCGAGTGGGGCAAAAGGAACACTGAAGCTTTCTTT.

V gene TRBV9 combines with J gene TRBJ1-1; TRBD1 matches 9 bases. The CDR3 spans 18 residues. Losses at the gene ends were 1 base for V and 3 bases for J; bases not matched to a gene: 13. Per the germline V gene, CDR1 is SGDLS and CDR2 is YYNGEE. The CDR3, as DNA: TGTGCCAGCAGCGTAATTACCCCGGACAGGGGCTTGGACACTGAAGCTTTCTTT. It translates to CASSVITPDRGLDTEAFF.

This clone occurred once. This CDR3 reads CASSCPPDRGVETQYF. The CDR3 nucleotides are TGTGCCAGCAGCTGCCCTCCGGACAGGGGGGTGGAGACCCAGTACTTC. The chain links TRBV5-6 to TRBJ2-5; 10 bases align to TRBD1. Germline V CDR1 and CDR2: SGHDT, YYEEEE. With V trimmed by 3 bases and J by 5 bases, 10 bases remained unmatched. This CDR3 spans 16 amino acids.

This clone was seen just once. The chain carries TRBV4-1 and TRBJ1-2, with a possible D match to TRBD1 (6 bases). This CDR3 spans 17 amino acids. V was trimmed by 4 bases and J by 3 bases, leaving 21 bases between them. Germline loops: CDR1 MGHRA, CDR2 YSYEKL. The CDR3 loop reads CASSLPGHWVADYGYTF. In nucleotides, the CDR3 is TGCGCCAGCAGCCTCCCGGGACATTGGGTCGCAGACTATGGCTACACCTTC.

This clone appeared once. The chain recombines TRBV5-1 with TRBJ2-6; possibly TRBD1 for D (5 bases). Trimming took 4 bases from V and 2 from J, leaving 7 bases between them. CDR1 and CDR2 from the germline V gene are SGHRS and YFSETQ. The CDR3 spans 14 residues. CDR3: CASSQGTGANVLTF. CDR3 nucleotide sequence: TGCGCCAGCAGCCAGGGCACTGGGGCCAACGTCCTGACTTTC.

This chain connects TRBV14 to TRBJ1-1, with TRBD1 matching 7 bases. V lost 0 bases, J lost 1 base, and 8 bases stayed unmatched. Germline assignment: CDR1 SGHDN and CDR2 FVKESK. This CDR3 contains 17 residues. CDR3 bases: TGTGCCAGCAGCCAAGAAGGTACAGGGGCTGGGAACACTGAAGCTTTCTTT. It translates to CASSQEGTGAGNTEAFF.

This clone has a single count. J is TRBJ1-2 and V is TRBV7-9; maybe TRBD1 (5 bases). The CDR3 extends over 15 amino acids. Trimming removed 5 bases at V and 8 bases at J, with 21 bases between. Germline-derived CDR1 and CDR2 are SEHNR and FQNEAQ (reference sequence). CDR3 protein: CASSPYQGGPGGYTF. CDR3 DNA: TGTGCCAGCAGCCCCTACCAGGGTGGGCCCGGCGGCTACACCTTC.

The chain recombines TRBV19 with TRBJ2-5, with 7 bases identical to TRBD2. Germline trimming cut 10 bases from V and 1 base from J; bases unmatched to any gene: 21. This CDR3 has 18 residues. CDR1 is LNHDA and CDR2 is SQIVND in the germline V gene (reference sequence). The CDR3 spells CATTPAGHHFPPQETQYF. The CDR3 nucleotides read TGTGCCACTACGCCAGCGGGGCACCATTTCCCCCCCCAAGAGACCCAGTACTTC.

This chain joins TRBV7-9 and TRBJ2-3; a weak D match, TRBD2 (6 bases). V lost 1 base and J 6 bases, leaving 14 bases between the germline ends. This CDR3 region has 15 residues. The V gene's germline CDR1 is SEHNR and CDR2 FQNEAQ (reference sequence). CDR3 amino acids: CASSLEWGEWDTQYF. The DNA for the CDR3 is TGTGCCAGCAGCTTAGAATGGGGGGAGTGGGATACGCAGTATTTT.

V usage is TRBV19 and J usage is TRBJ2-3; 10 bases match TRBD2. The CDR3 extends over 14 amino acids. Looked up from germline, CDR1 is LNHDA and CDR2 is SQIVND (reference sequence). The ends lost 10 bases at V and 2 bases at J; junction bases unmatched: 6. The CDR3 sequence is CATLAGGNTDTQYF. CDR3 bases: TGTGCCACTTTAGCGGGGGGCAACACAGATACGCAGTATTTT.

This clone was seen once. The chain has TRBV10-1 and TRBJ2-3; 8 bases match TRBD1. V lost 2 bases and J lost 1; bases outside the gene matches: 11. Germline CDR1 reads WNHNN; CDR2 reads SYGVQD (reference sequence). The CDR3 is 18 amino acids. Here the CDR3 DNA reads TGCGCCAGCAGTGAGGACACTCAGGGGGCGAGGGGCACAGATACGCAGTATTTT. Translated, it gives CASSEDTQGARGTDTQYF.

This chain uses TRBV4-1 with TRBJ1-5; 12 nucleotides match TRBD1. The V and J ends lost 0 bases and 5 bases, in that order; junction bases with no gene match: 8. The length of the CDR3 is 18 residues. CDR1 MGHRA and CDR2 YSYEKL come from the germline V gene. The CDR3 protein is CASSQDSPGTGGDQPQHF. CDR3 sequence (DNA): TGCGCCAGCAGCCAAGATTCCCCCGGGACAGGGGGCGATCAGCCCCAGCATTTT.

The CDR3 coding sequence is TGTGCCAGCAGCTTATCAGGGCAAACCTACGAGCAGTACTTC. Translation: CASSLSGQTYEQYF. The V and J genes are TRBV11-2 and TRBJ2-7, with a weak D call TRBD1 (5 bases). V was trimmed by 2 bases and J by 2 bases, leaving 10 bases between them. The V gene's germline CDR1 is SGHAT and CDR2 FQNNGV. CDR3 size: 14 residues.

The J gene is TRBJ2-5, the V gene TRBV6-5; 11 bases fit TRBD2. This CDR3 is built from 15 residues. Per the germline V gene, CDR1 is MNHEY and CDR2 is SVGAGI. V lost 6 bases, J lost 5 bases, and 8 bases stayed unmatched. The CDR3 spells CASRPNSGGEETQYF. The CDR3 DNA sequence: TGTGCCAGCAGACCTAATAGCGGGGGGGAGGAGACCCAGTACTTC.

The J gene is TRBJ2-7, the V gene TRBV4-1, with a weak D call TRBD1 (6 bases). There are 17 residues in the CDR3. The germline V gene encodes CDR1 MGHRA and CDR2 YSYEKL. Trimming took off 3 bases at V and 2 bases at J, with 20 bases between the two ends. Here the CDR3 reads CASSHKGPQGFAYEQYF. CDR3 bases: TGCGCCAGCAGCCATAAGGGACCACAGGGTTTCGCCTACGAGCAGTACTTC.

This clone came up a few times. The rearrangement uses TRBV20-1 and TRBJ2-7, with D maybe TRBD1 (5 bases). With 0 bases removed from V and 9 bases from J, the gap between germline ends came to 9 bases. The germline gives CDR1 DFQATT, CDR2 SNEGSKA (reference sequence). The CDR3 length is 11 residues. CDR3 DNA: TGCAGTGCTAGAGAGGGGCGGCGGCAGTACTTC. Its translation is CSAREGRRQYF.

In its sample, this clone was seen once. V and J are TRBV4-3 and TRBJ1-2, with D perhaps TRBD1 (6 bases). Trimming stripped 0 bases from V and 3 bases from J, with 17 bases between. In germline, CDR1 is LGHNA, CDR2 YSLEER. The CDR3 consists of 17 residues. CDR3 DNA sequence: TGCGCCAGCAGCCAAGATGTCAGGGGCCAACGGGACTATGGCTACACCTTC. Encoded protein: CASSQDVRGQRDYGYTF.

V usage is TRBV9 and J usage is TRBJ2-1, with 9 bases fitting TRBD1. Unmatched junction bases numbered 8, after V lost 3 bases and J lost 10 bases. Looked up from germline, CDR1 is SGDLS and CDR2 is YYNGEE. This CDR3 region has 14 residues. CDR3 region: CASSGGTGFWEQFF. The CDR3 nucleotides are TGTGCCAGCAGCGGCGGGACAGGGTTTTGGGAGCAGTTCTTC.

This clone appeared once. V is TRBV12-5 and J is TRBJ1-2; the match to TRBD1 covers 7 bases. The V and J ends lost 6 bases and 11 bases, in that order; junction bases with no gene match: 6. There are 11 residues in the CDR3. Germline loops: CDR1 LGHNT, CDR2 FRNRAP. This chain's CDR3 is CASGRTGEYTF. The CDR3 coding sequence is TGTGCTAGTGGCCGTACAGGGGAGTACACCTTC.